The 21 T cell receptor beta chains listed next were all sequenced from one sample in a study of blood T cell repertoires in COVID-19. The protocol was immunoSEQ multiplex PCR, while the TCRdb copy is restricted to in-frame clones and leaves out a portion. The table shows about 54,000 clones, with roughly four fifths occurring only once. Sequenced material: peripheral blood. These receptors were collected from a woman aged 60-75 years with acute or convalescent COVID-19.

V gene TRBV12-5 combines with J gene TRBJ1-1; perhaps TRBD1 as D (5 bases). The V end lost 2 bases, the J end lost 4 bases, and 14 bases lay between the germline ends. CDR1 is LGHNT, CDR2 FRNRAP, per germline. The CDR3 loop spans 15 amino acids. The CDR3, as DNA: TGTGCTAGTGGTTTGCCCTCAGGGTTGGGCACTGAAGCTTTCTTT. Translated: CASGLPSGLGTEAFF. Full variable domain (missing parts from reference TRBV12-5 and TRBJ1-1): DARVTQTPRHKVTEMGQEVTMRCQPILGHNTVFWYRQTMMQGLELLAYFRNRAPLDDSGMPKDRFSAEMPDATLATLKIQPSEPRDSAVYFCASGLPSGLGTEAFFGQGTRLTVV.

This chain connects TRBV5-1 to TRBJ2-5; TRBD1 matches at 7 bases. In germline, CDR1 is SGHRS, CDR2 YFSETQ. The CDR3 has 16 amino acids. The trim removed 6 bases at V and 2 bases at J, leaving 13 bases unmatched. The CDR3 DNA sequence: TGCGCCAGCACTATCTTACCCGGGACAGCACAAGAGACCCAGTACTTC. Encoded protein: CASTILPGTAQETQYF.

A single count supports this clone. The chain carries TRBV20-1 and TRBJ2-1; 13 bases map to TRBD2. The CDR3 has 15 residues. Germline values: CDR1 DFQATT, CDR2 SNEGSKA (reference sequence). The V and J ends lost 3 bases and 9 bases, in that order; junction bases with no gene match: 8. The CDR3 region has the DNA TGCAGTGCTAGTAGGACTAGCGGGAGAGAAGGTGAGCAGTTCTTC. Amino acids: CSASRTSGREGEQFF.

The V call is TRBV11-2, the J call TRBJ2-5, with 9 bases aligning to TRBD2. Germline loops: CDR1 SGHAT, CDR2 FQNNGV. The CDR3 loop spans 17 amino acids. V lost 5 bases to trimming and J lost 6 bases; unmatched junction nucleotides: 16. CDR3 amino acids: CASSPRGAGGSSKTQYF. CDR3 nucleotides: TGTGCCAGCAGCCCCAGGGGGGCGGGGGGGAGTAGTAAGACCCAGTACTTC.

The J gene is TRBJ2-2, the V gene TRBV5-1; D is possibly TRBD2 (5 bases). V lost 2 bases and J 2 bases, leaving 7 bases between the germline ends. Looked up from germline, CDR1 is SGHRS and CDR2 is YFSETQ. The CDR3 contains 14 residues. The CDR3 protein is CASSFSVNTGELFF. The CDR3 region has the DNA TGCGCCAGCAGCTTTAGCGTCAACACCGGGGAGCTGTTTTTT.

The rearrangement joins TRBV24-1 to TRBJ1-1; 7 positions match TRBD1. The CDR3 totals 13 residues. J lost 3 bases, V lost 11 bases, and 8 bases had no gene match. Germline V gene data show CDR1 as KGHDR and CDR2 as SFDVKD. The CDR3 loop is CASGDRHDTEAFF. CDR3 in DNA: TGTGCCAGCGGGGACAGACACGACACTGAAGCTTTCTTT.

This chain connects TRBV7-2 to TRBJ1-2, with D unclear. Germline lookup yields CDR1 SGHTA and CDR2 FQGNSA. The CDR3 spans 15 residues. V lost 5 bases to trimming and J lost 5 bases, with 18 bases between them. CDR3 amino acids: CASSRGLSSLYGYTF. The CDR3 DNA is TGTGCCAGCAGCCGCGGATTATCGAGCCTGTATGGCTACACCTTC. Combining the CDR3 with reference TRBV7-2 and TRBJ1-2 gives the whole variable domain GAGVSQSPSNKVTEKGKDVELRCDPISGHTALYWYRQSLGQGLEFLIYFQGNSAPDKSGLPSDRFSAERTGGSVSTLTIQRTQQEDSAVYLCASSRGLSSLYGYTFGSGTRLTVV.

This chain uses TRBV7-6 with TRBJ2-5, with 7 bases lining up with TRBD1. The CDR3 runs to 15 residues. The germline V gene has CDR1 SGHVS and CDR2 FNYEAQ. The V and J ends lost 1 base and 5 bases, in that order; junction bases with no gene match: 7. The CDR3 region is CASSLGGTASETQYF. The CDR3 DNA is TGTGCCAGCAGCTTAGGTGGGACAGCCTCCGAGACCCAGTACTTC. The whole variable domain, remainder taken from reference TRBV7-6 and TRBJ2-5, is GAGVSQSPRYKVTKRGQDVALRCDPISGHVSLYWYRQALGQGPEFLTYFNYEAQQDKSGLPNDRFSAERPEGSISTLTIQRTEQRDSAMYRCASSLGGTASETQYFGPGTRLLVL.

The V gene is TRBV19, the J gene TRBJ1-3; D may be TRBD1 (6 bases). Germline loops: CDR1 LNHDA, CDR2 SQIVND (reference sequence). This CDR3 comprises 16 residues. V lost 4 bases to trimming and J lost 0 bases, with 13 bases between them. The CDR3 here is CASSTTGRLSGNTIYF. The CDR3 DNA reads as TGTGCCAGTAGTACGACAGGCCGTCTCTCTGGAAACACCATATATTTT. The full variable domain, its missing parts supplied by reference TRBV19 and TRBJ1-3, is DGGITQSPKYLFRKEGQNVTLSCEQNLNHDAMYWYRQDPGQGLRLIYYSQIVNDFQKGDIAEGYSVSREKKESFPLTVTSAQKNPTAFYLCASSTTGRLSGNTIYFGEGSWLTVV.

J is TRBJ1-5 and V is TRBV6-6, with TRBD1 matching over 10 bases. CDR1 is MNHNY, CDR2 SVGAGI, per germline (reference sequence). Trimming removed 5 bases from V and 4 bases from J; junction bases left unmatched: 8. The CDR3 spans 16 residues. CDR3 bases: TGTGCCAGCAGTATAGGACAGGGGGGTCGGAATCAGCCCCAGCATTTT. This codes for CASSIGQGGRNQPQHF.

For the CDR3, the DNA is TGTGCCTGGAGAACCGAGGGTGCCCTTAATTCACCCCTCCACTTT. It encodes CAWRTEGALNSPLHF. This sequence joins TRBV30 and TRBJ1-6; the D is unclear. Trimming pared 3 bases from V and 6 bases from J, leaving 15 bases between. The germline CDR1 and CDR2 sequences are GTSNPN and SVGIG (reference sequence). This CDR3 comprises 15 residues.

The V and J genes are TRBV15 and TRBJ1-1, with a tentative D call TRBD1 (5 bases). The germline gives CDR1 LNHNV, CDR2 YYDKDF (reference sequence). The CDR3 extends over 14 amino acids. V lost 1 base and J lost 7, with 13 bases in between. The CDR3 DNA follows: TGTGCCACCAGCAGAGCCCGCGACAGCTATGAAGCTTTCTTT. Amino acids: CATSRARDSYEAFF.

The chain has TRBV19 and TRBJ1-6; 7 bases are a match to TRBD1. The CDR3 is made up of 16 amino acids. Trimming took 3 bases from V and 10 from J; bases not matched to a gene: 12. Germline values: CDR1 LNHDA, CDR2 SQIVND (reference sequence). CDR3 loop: CASSMPGQASGSPLHF. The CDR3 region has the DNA TGTGCCAGTAGTATGCCCGGACAGGCGTCGGGGTCACCCCTCCACTTT.

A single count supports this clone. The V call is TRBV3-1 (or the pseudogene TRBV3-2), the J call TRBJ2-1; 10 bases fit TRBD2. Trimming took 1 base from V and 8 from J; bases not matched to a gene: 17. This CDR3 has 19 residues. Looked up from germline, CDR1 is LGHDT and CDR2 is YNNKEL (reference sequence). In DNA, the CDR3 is TGTGCCAGCAGCCAAGTGAACCTAGCGGGAGTTTTAGGGGGCGATGAGCAGTTCTTC. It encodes CASSQVNLAGVLGGDEQFF.

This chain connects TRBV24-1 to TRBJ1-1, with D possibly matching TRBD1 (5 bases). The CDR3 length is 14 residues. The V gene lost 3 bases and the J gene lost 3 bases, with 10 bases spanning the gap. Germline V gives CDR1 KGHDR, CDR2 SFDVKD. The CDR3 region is CATSDQGVDTEAFF. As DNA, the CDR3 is TGTGCCACCAGTGATCAAGGGGTGGACACTGAAGCTTTCTTT.

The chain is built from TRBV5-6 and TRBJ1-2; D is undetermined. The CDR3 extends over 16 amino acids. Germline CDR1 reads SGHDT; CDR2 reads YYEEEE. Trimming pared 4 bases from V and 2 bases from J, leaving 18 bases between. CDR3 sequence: CASSRLAALPNYGYTF. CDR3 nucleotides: TGTGCCAGCAGCCGCCTGGCCGCTTTACCGAACTATGGCTACACCTTC.

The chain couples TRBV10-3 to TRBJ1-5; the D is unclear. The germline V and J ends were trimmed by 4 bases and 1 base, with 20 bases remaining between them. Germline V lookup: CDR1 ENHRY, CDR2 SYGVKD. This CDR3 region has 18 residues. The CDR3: CAISGARPGSGSNQPQHF. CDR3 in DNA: TGTGCCATCAGTGGAGCCCGGCCGGGGTCGGGGAGCAATCAGCCCCAGCATTTT.

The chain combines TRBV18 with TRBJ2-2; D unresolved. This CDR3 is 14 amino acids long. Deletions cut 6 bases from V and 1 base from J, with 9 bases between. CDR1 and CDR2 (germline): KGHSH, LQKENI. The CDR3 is CASSPDKNTGELFF. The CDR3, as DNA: TGTGCCAGCTCTCCAGACAAGAACACCGGGGAGCTGTTTTTT.

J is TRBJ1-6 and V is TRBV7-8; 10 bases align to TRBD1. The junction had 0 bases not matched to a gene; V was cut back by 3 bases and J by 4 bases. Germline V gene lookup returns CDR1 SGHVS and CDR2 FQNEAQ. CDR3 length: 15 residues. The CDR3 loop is CASSLGQGYNSPLHF. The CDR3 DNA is TGTGCCAGCAGCTTGGGACAGGGGTATAATTCACCCCTCCACTTT.

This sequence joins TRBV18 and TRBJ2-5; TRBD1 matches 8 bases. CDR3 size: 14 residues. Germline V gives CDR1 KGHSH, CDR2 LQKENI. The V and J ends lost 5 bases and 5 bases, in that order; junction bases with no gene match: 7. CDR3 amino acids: CASSYSGGQETQYF. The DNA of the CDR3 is TGTGCCAGCTCATATTCAGGGGGCCAGGAGACCCAGTACTTC.

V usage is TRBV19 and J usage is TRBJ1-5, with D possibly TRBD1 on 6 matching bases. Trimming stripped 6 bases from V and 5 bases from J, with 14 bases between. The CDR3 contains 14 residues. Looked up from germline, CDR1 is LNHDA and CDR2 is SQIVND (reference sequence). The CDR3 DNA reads TGTGCCAGTAGCCCGGGACATACCTATCAGCCCCAGCATTTT. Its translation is CASSPGHTYQPQHF.